The entry below describes one TCR beta chain. Its antigen is currently not known. Per-nucleotide qualities are absent, and no much larger clonotype sits a single base away. Read against the paper, the sample's time point label means: patch test 2, 6 weeks after DPC sensitization. Interpreted using the paper, the treatment or condition label stands for: therapeutic diphenylcyclopropenone sensitization with weekly scalp DPC. At every patch-test visit, the blood draw took place before the patch test was put on. Patients were considered eligible if aged 18 to 70, diagnosed with alopecia and deemed suitable for DPC therapy, and patients were excluded if pregnant. Total RNA was extracted from unfractionated whole blood that had been collected in Tempus Blood RNA tubes. The sample belongs to a study of human T cells and chemical hapten exposure (dated by TCRdb to the early 2020s). At the level of the whole study: For sensitization, 2% DPC in acetone was applied to a 2 cm by 2 cm area of upper inner arm skin. Throughout the study period of about 23 weeks, patients also received therapeutic DPC doses to the scalp every week. Patch testing on the upper back used Finn chambers containing 0.01% DPC, with scoring done after 6 days according to International Contact Dermatitis Research Group standards. Alopecia areata with under or over 50% scalp involvement, alopecia totalis and alopecia universalis were represented in the patient cohort, which was mostly female. Libraries were pooled for sequencing, and variation in per-sample TCR yields was attributed mainly to small differences in library volumes within the pool. This study followed changes in the peripheral blood TCR repertoire in vivo during primary and secondary sensitization of alopecia patients to the hapten diphenylcyclopropenone (DPC). Patient blood was sampled pre-sensitization (week 0) and at 2, 6 and about 24 weeks after DPC sensitization. For TCR sequencing, blood came from 25 to 35 alopecia patients at anywhere from one to four time points (pre-sensitization, 2, 6 and 24 weeks).

General conclusions and limits of the study: Compared with pre-sensitization or healthy control sets, expanded TCRs formed significantly more large CDR3 similarity clusters, which is consistent with antigen-driven responses. Repeated subsampling changed both the strength of the expansion versus patch-test correlation and the threshold at which the correlation became significant. DPC sensitization did not change how many TCRs were above 1 in 1000 frequency, and no evidence was found of alterations in global repertoire structure. A positive correlation was found between the number of PT1 expanded TCRs and patch test score, with significance reached at thresholds 8, 16 and 32 but not 4. Because all patients had alopecia, a presumed autoimmune disease, the immune response of the patients might differ from that of healthy individuals.

Libraries were prepared through RACE. Instrument used: NextSeq 500. Library preparation attached unique molecular identifiers to individual cDNA molecules for quantitative, reproducible TCR counting. Both TCR alpha and TCR beta chains were sequenced from each blood RNA sample. In the source study's methods: Samples had a median of 95,638 TCRs, with a range from 23,224 to 690,600. The Decombinator software suite was used to annotate V, J and CDR3 in the TCR reads. To make PS versus PT1 abundance plots, every sample was subsampled to the same number of TCRs (28,000). Expanded TCRs were defined as absent before sensitization and observed at least eight times at the 2-week time point. TCRdb ran its own pipeline on the public reads, namely fastp trimming at Q25 and MiXCR clone calling, and kept in-frame beta chains. Identical CDR3 protein sequences are pooled into one entry, listed with their most common genes and DNA. TCRdb's processing, not the authors' own work, is the source of the V and J calls. Counted in this sample were more than 70,000 distinct CDR3 sequences; around a tenth of them appeared once. 1.5% to 2% of the sample is taken by the ten largest.

The CDR3 holds 14 amino acids from the cysteine to the phenylalanine. The read is trimmed to its CDR3 DNA, 42 bases read in frame from base 1. V is reduced by 1 base and J by 5 bases, leaving a spacing of 12 bases between them. Taken from the germline V gene, the CDR1 and CDR2 loops are SGHRS and YFSETQ. The sequenced sample was whole blood, obtained in connection with sensitization to the hapten diphenylcyclopropenone (DPC). Recombination connected TRBV5-1 to TRBJ2-5; TRBD1 is a weak D gene call, 5 bases matching. The receptor was derived from a young man with alopecia areata. Some clones in this sample may be carry-over from other donors' samples. The CDR3 has the sequence CASSLPGIGETQYF. The base sequence is TGCGCCAGCAGCTTGCCAGGGATCGGGGAGACCCAGTACTTC. The variable domain in full, with residues beyond the CDR3 obtained from the reference TRBV5-1 and TRBJ2-5 genes, is KAGVTQTPRYLIKTRGQQVTLSCSPISGHRSVSWYQQTPGQGLQFLFEYFSETQRNKGNFPGRFSGRQFSNSRSEMNVSTLELGDSALYLCASSLPGIGETQYFGPGTRLLVL.